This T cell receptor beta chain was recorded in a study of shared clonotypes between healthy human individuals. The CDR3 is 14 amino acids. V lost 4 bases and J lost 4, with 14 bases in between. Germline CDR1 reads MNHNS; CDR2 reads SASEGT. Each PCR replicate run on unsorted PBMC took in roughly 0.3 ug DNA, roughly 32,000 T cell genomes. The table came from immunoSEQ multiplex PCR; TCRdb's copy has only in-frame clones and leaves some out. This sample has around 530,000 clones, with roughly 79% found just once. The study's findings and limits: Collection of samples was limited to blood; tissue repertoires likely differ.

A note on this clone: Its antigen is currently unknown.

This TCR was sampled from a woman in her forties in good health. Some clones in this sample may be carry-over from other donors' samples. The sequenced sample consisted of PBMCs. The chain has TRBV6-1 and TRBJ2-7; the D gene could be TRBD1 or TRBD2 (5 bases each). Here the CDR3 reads CASSVWGSGYEQYF. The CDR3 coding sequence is TGTGCCAGCAGTGTGTGGGGGAGTGGTTACGAGCAGTACTTC.